These 23 T cell receptor beta chains share one sample of origin, sequenced in a study of blood T cell repertoires in COVID-19. Here immunoSEQ multiplex PCR was the method, and the copy in TCRdb shows in-frame clones only, minus some. Among some 170,000 clones, 81% were seen once, and the ten largest hold about a tenth. Sequenced input: peripheral blood. The receptors were gathered from a human donor in a cohort sampled during active COVID-19.

DNA for the CDR3: TGTGCCACCAGCAGAGGGCTAACTAATGAAAAACTGTTTTTT. It is translated as CATSRGLTNEKLFF. The chain couples TRBV15 to TRBJ1-4, with D uncertain. CDR3 length: 14 amino acids. Germline CDR1 is LNHNV and CDR2 is YYDKDF (reference sequence). The V and J ends lost 1 base and 1 base respectively, with 4 bases between them.

Only a few counts were recorded for this clone. The rearrangement joins TRBV7-9 to TRBJ2-3; D is undetermined. The CDR3 has 15 amino acids. Trimming left V 0 bases short and J 2 bases short, with 9 bases between. Germline lookup yields CDR1 SEHNR and CDR2 FQNEAQ (reference sequence). CDR3 sequence (DNA): TGTGCCAGCAGCTTAGCTGTCCTCCCCACAGATACGCAGTATTTT. It codes for CASSLAVLPTDTQYF. Complete variable domain (other parts from reference TRBV7-9 and TRBJ2-3): DTGVSQNPRHKITKRGQNVTFRCDPISEHNRLYWYRQTLGQGPEFLTYFQNEAQLEKSRLLSDRFSAERPKGSFSTLEIQRTEQGDSAMYLCASSLAVLPTDTQYFGPGTRLTVL.

The J gene is TRBJ2-5, the V gene TRBV5-1; 7 bases are a match to TRBD1. The ends lost 4 bases at V and 3 bases at J; junction bases unmatched: 6. This CDR3 spans 14 amino acids. CDR1 is SGHRS, CDR2 YFSETQ, per germline. The CDR3 region is CASSPYGTEETQYF. CDR3 DNA sequence: TGCGCCAGCAGCCCGTACGGGACAGAAGAGACCCAGTACTTC.

The gene calls are TRBV6-5 and TRBJ2-7; D is perhaps TRBD1 (6 bases). Trimming pared 5 bases from V and 3 bases from J, leaving 17 bases between. CDR1 MNHEY and CDR2 SVGAGI come from the germline V gene. The CDR3 runs to 15 residues. DNA of the CDR3: TGTGCCAGCAGTACGTCTCCCGGGACAAACTACGAGCAGTACTTC. Protein sequence: CASSTSPGTNYEQYF.

V gene TRBV19 combines with J gene TRBJ1-5; 8 nucleotides align to TRBD1. CDR1 is LNHDA and CDR2 is SQIVND in the germline V gene (reference sequence). Germline trimming cut 8 bases from V and 4 bases from J; bases unmatched to any gene: 4. The CDR3 loop spans 13 amino acids. The CDR3 DNA follows: TGTGCCAGTTCCACAGGGGGAAATCAGCCCCAGCATTTT. The encoded protein is CASSTGGNQPQHF.

V is TRBV6-5 and J is TRBJ2-3; 9 positions match TRBD1. This CDR3 region has 15 residues. The germline V gene has CDR1 MNHEY and CDR2 SVGAGI. Trimming removed 5 bases from V and 0 bases from J; junction bases left unmatched: 3. CDR3 loop: CASSRDRASTDTQYF. In DNA, the CDR3 is TGTGCCAGCAGTCGGGACAGGGCTAGCACAGATACGCAGTATTTT.

This rearrangement joins TRBV27 to TRBJ2-7, with D perhaps matching TRBD1 (6 bases). The CDR3 runs 13 residues. The germline V and J ends were trimmed by 4 bases and 3 bases, with 10 bases remaining between them. Germline values: CDR1 MNHEY, CDR2 SMNVEV (reference sequence). CDR3: CASSSDRNYEQYF. DNA of the CDR3: TGTGCCAGCAGTTCCGACAGGAACTACGAGCAGTACTTC.

The chain links TRBV10-3 to TRBJ2-3, with 9 nucleotides matching TRBD2. The germline gives CDR1 ENHRY, CDR2 SYGVKD. The CDR3 extends over 15 amino acids. The trim removed 3 bases at V and 0 bases at J, leaving 1 base unmatched. The CDR3 DNA reads TGTGCCATCAGTGATCTAGCGGGGAGCACAGATACGCAGTATTTT. It encodes CAISDLAGSTDTQYF.

V gene TRBV4-1 combines with J gene TRBJ2-7, with 11 nucleotides matching TRBD2. The length of the CDR3 is 16 residues. The V gene end was trimmed by 6 bases and the J gene end by 6 bases; junction bases not matched to a gene: 13. From germline, CDR1 is MGHRA and CDR2 YSYEKL. CDR3 nucleotide sequence: TGCGCCAGCAGTCAACTCCTAGCGGGAGGCCCTCTCGAGCAGTACTTC. Translation gives CASSQLLAGGPLEQYF.

Only a few counts were recorded for this clone. The rearrangement joins TRBV3-1 (or the pseudogene TRBV3-2) to TRBJ1-3; TRBD1 agrees at 8 bases. The CDR3 extends over 14 amino acids. V shed 2 bases and J 6 bases; nucleotides not matched to a gene: 3. Looked up from germline, CDR1 is LGHDT and CDR2 is YNNKEL (reference sequence). The CDR3 nucleotides read TGTGCCAGCAGCCAACAGGACAGGGAAAACACCATATATTTT. This gives the protein CASSQQDRENTIYF.

The rearrangement links TRBV6-5 to TRBJ1-2, with 8 bases fitting TRBD1. Germline assignment: CDR1 MNHEY and CDR2 SVGAGI. V was pared by 6 bases and J by 5 bases, with 5 bases of the junction left unmatched. CDR3 size: 13 residues. CDR3 DNA: TGTGCCAGCAGCCTAGACAGGGGATATGGCTACACCTTC. Its translation is CASSLDRGYGYTF.

The CDR3 region has the DNA TGTGCCAGCAGTTTACGAGGGTTTGGTGAAGCTTTCTTT. Amino acids: CASSLRGFGEAFF. The chain carries TRBV27 and TRBJ1-1; D remains ambiguous. Germline V gene lookup returns CDR1 MNHEY and CDR2 SMNVEV (reference sequence). CDR3 size: 13 residues. The V end lost 2 bases, the J end lost 7 bases, and 11 bases lay between the germline ends.

This chain joins TRBV4-3 and TRBJ2-5, with D possibly matching TRBD2 (6 bases). Deletions cut 4 bases from V and 3 bases from J, with 12 bases between. The germline CDR1 and CDR2 sequences are LGHNA and YSLEER. There are 14 residues in the CDR3. CDR3 nucleotide sequence: TGCGCCAGCAGCCCGGGGAGGAGGGAAGAGACCCAGTACTTC. It yields the protein CASSPGRREETQYF.

V and J are TRBV10-3 and TRBJ1-1, with D maybe TRBD1 (6 bases). From germline, CDR1 is ENHRY and CDR2 SYGVKD. The CDR3 consists of 14 residues. Trimming left V 10 bases short and J 1 base short, with 16 bases between. The CDR3 region has the DNA TGTGCCACTAAGGGGGGGGAGAAGAACACTGAAGCTTTCTTT. It specifies CATKGGEKNTEAFF.

This clone appeared once. The genes are TRBV29-1 and TRBJ2-7; the match to TRBD2 covers 8 bases. The ends lost 1 base at V and 2 bases at J; junction bases unmatched: 10. CDR3 length: 16 residues. The germline V gene has CDR1 SQVTM and CDR2 ANQGSEA. The CDR3 region has the DNA TGCAGCGTTGAAGCTGGCCTAGCGGGTCCCCCCTACGAGCAGTACTTC. Protein product: CSVEAGLAGPPYEQYF.

The gene calls are TRBV19 and TRBJ2-2; 9 nucleotides line up with TRBD2. This CDR3 has 14 residues. CDR1 is LNHDA and CDR2 is SQIVND in the germline V gene (reference sequence). Trimming cost V 5 bases and J 7 bases; bases outside gene matches: 5. CDR3 sequence reads: CASSASGVGGELFF. The CDR3 nucleotides are TGTGCCAGTAGTGCTAGCGGGGTTGGCGGGGAGCTGTTTTTT.

This clone was seen only once. This chain links TRBV15 with TRBJ1-1; TRBD1 aligns across 8 bases. The V and J ends lost 9 bases and 4 bases, in that order; junction bases with no gene match: 10. The CDR3 has 14 residues. CDR1 LNHNV and CDR2 YYDKDF come from the germline V gene (reference sequence). Written as DNA, the CDR3 is TGTGCCACGGAGCCGGACAGGGTAGGCACTGAAGCTTTCTTT. It encodes CATEPDRVGTEAFF.

The genes are TRBV5-1 and TRBJ1-2; D call uncertain. Trimming removed 3 bases at V and 5 bases at J, with 14 bases between. This CDR3 has 14 amino acids. Germline V gene lookup returns CDR1 SGHRS and CDR2 YFSETQ. CDR3 nucleotide sequence: TGCGCCAGCAGCTCAGAGGAGCTTCGGTATGGCTACACCTTC. Protein sequence: CASSSEELRYGYTF.

The chain carries TRBV2 and TRBJ2-7; D is uncertain. The V end lost 8 bases, the J end lost 4 bases, and 9 bases lay between the germline ends. Germline V gene lookup returns CDR1 SNHLY and CDR2 FYNNEI. The CDR3 has 11 residues. CDR3 sequence (DNA): TGTGCCAGCCGAATAGAATACGAGCAGTACTTC. This gives the protein CASRIEYEQYF.

This chain joins TRBV14 and TRBJ1-3; D remains unclear. CDR1 and CDR2 (germline): SGHDN, FVKESK. The ends were cut back, 4 bases at V and 0 bases at J, with 7 bases in the middle. The CDR3 sequence is 14 residues long. The CDR3 DNA is TGTGCCAGCAGCCCCGCGAACTCTGGAAACACCATATATTTT. It specifies CASSPANSGNTIYF.

The chain is built from TRBV6-4 and TRBJ1-2; weak D call: TRBD1 (5 bases). The CDR3 totals 12 residues. CDR1 MRHNA and CDR2 SNTAGT come from the germline V gene. The germline V and J ends were trimmed by 2 bases and 5 bases, with 6 bases remaining between them. In nucleotides, the CDR3 is TGTGCCAGCAGTGACAGGGGTTATGGCTACACCTTC. Protein product: CASSDRGYGYTF.

This clone has only one observation. This CDR3 is also generated by other DNA sequences in the sample. The V and J genes are TRBV7-2 and TRBJ2-7, with D unresolved. Germline loops: CDR1 SGHTA, CDR2 FQGNSA. V lost 6 bases to trimming and J lost 0 bases, with 6 bases between them. The CDR3 has 12 amino acids. This CDR3 reads CASSSSSYEQYF. The CDR3 DNA reads TGTGCCAGCAGTTCCAGCTCCTACGAGCAGTACTTC.

V gene TRBV19 combines with J gene TRBJ1-6; 8 nucleotides align to TRBD1. Trimming cost V 9 bases and J 2 bases; bases outside gene matches: 9. Germline V lookup: CDR1 LNHDA, CDR2 SQIVND (reference sequence). The CDR3 has 16 amino acids. The chain's CDR3 is CASQEIQGAYNSPLHF. The CDR3 nucleotides are TGTGCCAGCCAAGAAATACAGGGGGCCTATAATTCACCCCTCCACTTT.